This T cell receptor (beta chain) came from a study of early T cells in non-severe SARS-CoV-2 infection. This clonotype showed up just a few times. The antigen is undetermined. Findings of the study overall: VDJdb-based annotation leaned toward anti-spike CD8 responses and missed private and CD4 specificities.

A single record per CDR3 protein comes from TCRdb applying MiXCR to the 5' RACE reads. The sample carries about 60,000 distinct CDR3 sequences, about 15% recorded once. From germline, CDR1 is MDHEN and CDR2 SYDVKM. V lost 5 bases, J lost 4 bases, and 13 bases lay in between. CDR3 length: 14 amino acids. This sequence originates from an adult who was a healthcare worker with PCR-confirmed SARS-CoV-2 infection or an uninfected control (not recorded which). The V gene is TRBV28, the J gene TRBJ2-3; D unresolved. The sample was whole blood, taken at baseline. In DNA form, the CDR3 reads TGTGCCAGCAGTATAAGTAAAGTGGCAGATACGCAGTATTTT. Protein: CASSISKVADTQYF.